Here is one TCR beta chain with its context. The record originates from a study of T cell changes during pregnancy in multiple sclerosis. The germline V and J ends were trimmed by 2 bases and 1 base, with 12 bases remaining between them. The CDR3 length is 15 residues. The germline CDR1 and CDR2 sequences are GTSNPN and SVGIG (reference sequence). The method was immunoSEQ multiplex PCR; TCRdb's version includes in-frame clones alone and lacks a portion of them. This sample yields some 64,000 clones, of which about 91% are seen a single time; roughly 1.5% belongs to the top ten. The chain carries TRBV30 and TRBJ2-1; no firm D call. Sequences were derived from peripheral blood, sampled after pregnancy. The origin of this receptor is a female donor with multiple sclerosis, enrolled in a pregnancy study. CDR3 amino acids: CAWSPYSFSYNEQFF. The DNA of the CDR3 is TGTGCCTGGAGTCCCTATTCCTTTTCCTACAATGAGCAGTTCTTC.